This passage covers 2 T cell receptor beta chains from one sample sequenced in a study of memory CD4+ T cells and cytomegalovirus serostatus. Single viable CD3+CD4+CD8-CD45RO+ cells were sorted as the memory CD4+ T cells. Libraries were prepared by immunoSEQ multiplex PCR; TCRdb keeps only in-frame clonotypes and omits some of them. The sample carries 70,000 to 90,000 clones, 75% to 85% recorded once. Sequencing input: memory CD4+ T cells from blood. The receptor set was obtained from an adult in good health and CMV-seropositive.

This clone was seen just once. This sequence joins TRBV2 and TRBJ2-5, with TRBD1 matching 11 bases. V was pared by 5 bases and J by 2 bases, with 1 base of the junction left unmatched. Germline assignment: CDR1 SNHLY and CDR2 FYNNEI. The CDR3 runs to 14 residues. DNA for the CDR3: TGTGCCAGCAGTCGGGACAGGGGGCAAGAGACCCAGTACTTC. Translating gives CASSRDRGQETQYF.

This clone has only a few counts. CDR3 DNA sequence: TGTGCCAGCAGCCGAATAGGGGATTCACCCCTCCACTTT. Its translation is CASSRIGDSPLHF. The rearrangement uses TRBV6-5 and TRBJ1-6; perhaps TRBD1 as D (5 bases). Trimming removed 6 bases at V and 8 bases at J, with 11 bases between. Germline assignment: CDR1 MNHEY and CDR2 SVGAGI. CDR3 size: 13 residues.